Below are 18 T cell receptor beta chains sequenced from a single sample in a study of a mutant IDH1 vaccine in newly diagnosed glioma (dated by TCRdb to the early 2020s). Antigens for these TCRs are unknown. The sample's time point, from its label and the paper: week 35, safety follow-up. Each vaccine dose, consisting of 300 ug of a 20-mer mutant IDH1 peptide in Montanide, was administered subcutaneously with topical imiquimod. Libraries came from the immunoSEQ multiplex PCR assay. TCRdb stores this immuneACCESS table with in-frame sequences only. Part of the clones is absent; in the studies checked, under half of the shortfall reflects unresolved V genes, and no reason is known for the rest. This sample comprises tens of thousands of clones, roughly 84% of them detected only once. Jointly, the top ten make up approximately 12% of the sample. This material consisted of PBMCs, taken from a glioma patient whose treatment included an IDH1 peptide vaccine. The receptor set was obtained from a man between 18 and 29 years old with glioma.

The V call is TRBV15, the J call TRBJ1-1; D gene unclear. Trimming shortened V by 1 base and J by 8 bases, and 14 bases separated the two germline ends. Per the germline V gene, CDR1 is LNHNV and CDR2 is YYDKDF (reference sequence). The CDR3 sequence is 14 residues long. CDR3 amino acids: CATSRGGTSVEAFF. As DNA, the CDR3 is TGTGCCACCAGCAGAGGAGGAACGTCAGTCGAAGCTTTCTTT.

For the CDR3, the DNA is TGTGCCAGCTCACCCTCCCGGGACAGTAATGAAAAACTGTTTTTT. Translation gives CASSPSRDSNEKLFF. The chain employs TRBV18 and TRBJ1-4; the match to TRBD1 covers 7 bases. Trimming at V came to 3 bases and at J to 4 bases, leaving 5 bases not matched to a gene. Looked up from germline, CDR1 is KGHSH and CDR2 is LQKENI. The CDR3 is 15 residues long.

The chain carries TRBV9 and TRBJ1-1; maybe TRBD1 (6 bases). Trimming cost V 0 bases and J 9 bases, with 15 bases left between them. From germline, CDR1 is SGDLS and CDR2 YYNGEE. The CDR3 extends over 14 amino acids. The CDR3 loop reads CASSVVGGPQQAFF. DNA for the CDR3: TGTGCCAGCAGCGTAGTGGGGGGCCCCCAGCAAGCTTTCTTT.

The chain employs TRBV7-6 and TRBJ2-7; TRBD1 matches at 10 bases. The CDR3 sequence is 18 residues long. V dropped 2 bases and J dropped 3; count of bases not matched to a gene: 13. Germline V gene lookup returns CDR1 SGHVS and CDR2 FNYEAQ. CDR3 nucleotides: TGTGCCAGCAGCTTACCCCCTCCCCGGGACAGGGGCTTCTACGAGCAGTACTTC. Amino acids: CASSLPPPRDRGFYEQYF. The full variable domain, rest sourced from reference TRBV7-6 and TRBJ2-7, is GAGVSQSPRYKVTKRGQDVALRCDPISGHVSLYWYRQALGQGPEFLTYFNYEAQQDKSGLPNDRFSAERPEGSISTLTIQRTEQRDSAMYRCASSLPPPRDRGFYEQYFGPGTRLTVT.

The chain combines TRBV6-6 with TRBJ2-7; 9 bases align to TRBD1. This CDR3 is built from 16 residues. V was pared by 6 bases and J by 5 bases, with 14 bases of the junction left unmatched. Germline V gives CDR1 MNHNY, CDR2 SVGAGI (reference sequence). The CDR3 spells CASRNRGLNARNEQYF. The DNA for the CDR3 is TGTGCCAGCAGGAACAGGGGGCTAAATGCCCGCAACGAGCAGTACTTC.

V gene TRBV21-1 combines with J gene TRBJ2-5; TRBD2, as called in the table, went unchecked against the DNA. TRBV21-1 is listed as a pseudogene. The CDR3 length is 16 residues. The CDR3 DNA follows: TGTGCCAGCAGCGCTAAAGCGGGGGACATCCAAGAGACCCAGTACTTC. This sequence encodes CASSAKAGDIQETQYF.

The rearrangement links TRBV29-1 to TRBJ2-5; D ambiguous. Germline values: CDR1 SQVTM, CDR2 ANQGSEA. V lost 6 bases and J lost 4, with 9 bases in between. The CDR3 has 11 residues. The CDR3 nucleotides read TGCAGCGTCCGACTCCCAGAGACCCAGTACTTC. This translates into CSVRLPETQYF.

This clone was recorded a few times. The V and J genes are TRBV7-8 and TRBJ1-5; weak D call: TRBD1 (5 bases). This CDR3 spans 14 amino acids. The V gene's germline CDR1 is SGHVS and CDR2 FQNEAQ. V was shortened by 7 bases and J by 10 bases, with 20 bases between the two germline ends. This CDR3 reads CASNKGPLQYPQHF. The CDR3 bases are TGTGCCAGCAACAAGGGACCCCTACAGTATCCCCAGCATTTT.

As concerns this clone: Other DNA sequences in this specimen translate into the identical CDR3. The chain joins TRBV4-1 to TRBJ1-2, with D possibly TRBD1 on 6 matching bases. This CDR3 is built from 13 residues. Trimming stripped 3 bases from V and 4 bases from J, with 9 bases between. CDR1 is MGHRA and CDR2 is YSYEKL in the germline V gene. The CDR3 DNA reads as TGCGCCAGCAGCCAGGTGACAGGCTATGGCTACACCTTC. It specifies CASSQVTGYGYTF.

The DNA of the CDR3 is TGTGCCAGCAGTGACTGGGGTGGCCTAGGACAGGGGGCGCGGGAGACCCAGTACTTC. It codes for CASSDWGGLGQGARETQYF. The chain joins TRBV2 to TRBJ2-5; 11 bases map to TRBD1. J was trimmed by 5 bases and V by 3 bases; bases with no gene match: 17. Germline V lookup: CDR1 SNHLY, CDR2 FYNNEI. The CDR3 sequence is 19 residues long.

There are a few counts of this clone. This rearrangement joins TRBV9 to TRBJ2-2; D gene uncertain. This CDR3 contains 12 residues. The germline CDR1 and CDR2 sequences are SGDLS and YYNGEE. V was cut by 6 bases and J by 4 bases, with 7 bases left in between. The CDR3 reads CASIGSTGELFF. CDR3 sequence (DNA): TGTGCCAGCATAGGCAGCACCGGGGAGCTGTTTTTT. Full variable domain (outside the CDR3, taken from reference TRBV9 and TRBJ2-2): DSGVTQTPKHLITATGQRVTLRCSPRSGDLSVYWYQQSLDQGLQFLIQYYNGEERAKGNILERFSAQQFPDLHSELNLSSLELGDSALYFCASIGSTGELFFGEGSRLTVL.

The J gene is TRBJ2-7, the V gene TRBV7-6; TRBD2 might be the D (5 bases). Per the germline V gene, CDR1 is SGHVS and CDR2 is FNYEAQ. CDR3 length equals 14 residues. V was trimmed by 1 base and J by 0 bases, leaving 7 bases between them. This chain's CDR3 is CASSLERASYEQYF. CDR3 DNA: TGTGCCAGCAGCTTAGAGAGGGCCTCCTACGAGCAGTACTTC.

The chain recombines TRBV7-2 with TRBJ1-2; maybe TRBD1 (5 bases). Germline CDR1 reads SGHTA; CDR2 reads FQGNSA. Deletions cut 8 bases from V and 1 base from J, with 14 bases between. The CDR3 is made up of 14 amino acids. CDR3 region: CASAYSGGNYGYTF. As DNA, the CDR3 is TGTGCCAGCGCCTATTCGGGGGGTAACTATGGCTACACCTTC.

V and J are TRBV7-3 and TRBJ2-5; the match to TRBD2 covers 8 bases. The germline gives CDR1 SGHTA, CDR2 FQGTGA. V shed 6 bases and J 3 bases; nucleotides not matched to a gene: 12. This CDR3 has 16 amino acids. The CDR3 loop reads CASSLLGGGLKETQYF. CDR3 DNA: TGTGCCAGCAGTCTTCTGGGCGGGGGGTTAAAAGAGACCCAGTACTTC.

V gene TRBV18 combines with J gene TRBJ2-7, with unresolved D. V dropped 3 bases and J dropped 2 bases, with 17 bases sitting between them. Per germline, CDR1 KGHSH and CDR2 LQKENI. This CDR3 is 16 amino acids long. This CDR3 is CASSPPRARRAYEQYF. CDR3 coding DNA: TGTGCCAGCTCACCCCCCCGGGCAAGAAGGGCCTACGAGCAGTACTTC. Full variable domain (missing parts from reference TRBV18 and TRBJ2-7): NAGVMQNPRHLVRRRGQEARLRCSPMKGHSHVYWYRQLPEEGLKFMVYLQKENIIDESGMPKERFSAEFPKEGPSILRIQQVVRGDSAAYFCASSPPRARRAYEQYFGPGTRLTVT.

This clone has a single count. The gene calls are TRBV5-1 and TRBJ2-3, with 12 bases lining up with TRBD2. CDR1 is SGHRS and CDR2 is YFSETQ in the germline V gene. CDR3 length: 15 amino acids. V was clipped by 4 bases and J by 1 base; unmatched bases: 1. As DNA, the CDR3 is TGCGCCAGCAGCCGACTAGCGGGAGGCACAGATACGCAGTATTTT. It translates to CASSRLAGGTDTQYF.

This clone was detected a few times. The chain links TRBV19 to TRBJ1-2; 9 bases line up with TRBD1. Germline V gene lookup returns CDR1 LNHDA and CDR2 SQIVND (reference sequence). Trimming took 2 bases from V and 7 from J; bases not matched to a gene: 5. The CDR3 totals 14 residues. CDR3 sequence reads: CASSIPGTGIGYTF. The DNA for the CDR3 is TGTGCCAGTAGTATACCCGGGACAGGGATTGGCTACACCTTC. Drawing the rest from reference TRBV19 and TRBJ1-2, the complete variable domain is DGGITQSPKYLFRKEGQNVTLSCEQNLNHDAMYWYRQDPGQGLRLIYYSQIVNDFQKGDIAEGYSVSREKKESFPLTVTSAQKNPTAFYLCASSIPGTGIGYTFGSGTRLTVV.

The chain uses TRBV4-2 and TRBJ1-4, with D tentatively TRBD1 (6 bases). The V end lost 3 bases, the J end lost 8 bases, and 19 bases lay between the germline ends. This CDR3 has 16 amino acids. The germline CDR1 and CDR2 sequences are LGHNA and YNFKEQ. CDR3 sequence (DNA): TGTGCCAGCAGCCAGCGGGGGGCGGCCGAGGAAGAAAAACTGTTTTTT. It yields the protein CASSQRGAAEEEKLFF.